The present entry profiles one T cell receptor (beta chain) with its context. Germline CDR1 reads LNHDA; CDR2 reads SQIVND (reference sequence). The CDR3 consists of 15 residues. Trimming removed 6 bases at V and 3 bases at J, with 14 bases between. Study processing details: Researchers report that nucleated cell counts were estimated from reference gene primer amplification. Clones were read by immunoSEQ multiplex PCR, and TCRdb kept only the in-frame ones, dropping some. V, J and clone size are taken as reported in that table, and D and trimming were inferred from the DNA itself. The sample has under 200,000 clones, roughly 84% seen once. This record belongs to a study of blood T cell repertoires in COVID-19.

The sequenced sample consisted of peripheral blood. This sequence originates from a man between 18 and 35 years old with active or convalescent COVID-19. The rearrangement links TRBV19 to TRBJ2-2, with a weak D call TRBD2 (7 bases). The CDR3 spells CASRVRGGDTGELFF. CDR3 nucleotides: TGTGCCAGTAGGGTGAGGGGGGGAGACACCGGGGAGCTGTTTTTT.